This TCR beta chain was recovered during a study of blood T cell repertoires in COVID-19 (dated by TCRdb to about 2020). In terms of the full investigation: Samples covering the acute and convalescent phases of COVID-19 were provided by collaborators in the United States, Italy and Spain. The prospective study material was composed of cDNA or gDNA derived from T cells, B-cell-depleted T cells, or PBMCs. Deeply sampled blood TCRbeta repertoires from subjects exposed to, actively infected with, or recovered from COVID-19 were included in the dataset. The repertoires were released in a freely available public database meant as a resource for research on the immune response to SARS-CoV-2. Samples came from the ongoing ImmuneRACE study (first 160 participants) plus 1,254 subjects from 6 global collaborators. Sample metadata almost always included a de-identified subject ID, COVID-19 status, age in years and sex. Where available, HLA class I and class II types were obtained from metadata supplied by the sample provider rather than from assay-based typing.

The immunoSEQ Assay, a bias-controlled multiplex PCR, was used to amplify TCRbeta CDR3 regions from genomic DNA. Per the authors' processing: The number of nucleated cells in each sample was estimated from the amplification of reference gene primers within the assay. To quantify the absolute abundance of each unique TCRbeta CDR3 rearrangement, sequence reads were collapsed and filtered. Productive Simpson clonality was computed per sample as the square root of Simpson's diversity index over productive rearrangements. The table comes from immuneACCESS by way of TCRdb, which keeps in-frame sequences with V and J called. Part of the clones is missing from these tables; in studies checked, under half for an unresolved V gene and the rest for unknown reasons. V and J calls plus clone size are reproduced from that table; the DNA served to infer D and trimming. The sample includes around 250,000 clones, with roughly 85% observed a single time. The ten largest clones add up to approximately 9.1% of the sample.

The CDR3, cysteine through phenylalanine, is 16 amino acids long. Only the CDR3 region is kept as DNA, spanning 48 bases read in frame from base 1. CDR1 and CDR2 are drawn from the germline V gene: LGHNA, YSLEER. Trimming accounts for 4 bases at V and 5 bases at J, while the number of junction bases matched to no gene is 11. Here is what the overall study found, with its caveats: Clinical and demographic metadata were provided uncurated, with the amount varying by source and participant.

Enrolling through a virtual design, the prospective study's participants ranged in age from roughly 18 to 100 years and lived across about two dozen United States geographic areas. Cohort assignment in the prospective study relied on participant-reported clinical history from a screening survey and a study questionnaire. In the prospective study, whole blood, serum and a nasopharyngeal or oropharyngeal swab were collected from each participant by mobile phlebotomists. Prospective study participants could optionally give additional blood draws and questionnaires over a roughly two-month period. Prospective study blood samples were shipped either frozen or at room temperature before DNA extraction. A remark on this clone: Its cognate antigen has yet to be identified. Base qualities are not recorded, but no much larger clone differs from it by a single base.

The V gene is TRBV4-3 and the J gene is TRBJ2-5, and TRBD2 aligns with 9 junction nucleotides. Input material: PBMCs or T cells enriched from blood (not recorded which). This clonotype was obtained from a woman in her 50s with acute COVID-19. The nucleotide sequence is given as TGCGCCAGCAGCCCAAGGGGCGGGGGGGCCTCGGAGACCCAGTACTTC. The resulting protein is CASSPRGGGASETQYF.